This T cell receptor beta chain comes out of a study of beta chain features in type 1 diabetes. Sequenced material consisted of expressed TCRB transcripts (all of the isolated RNA was reverse transcribed). Here immunoSEQ multiplex PCR was the method, and the copy in TCRdb shows in-frame clones only, minus some. This table has around 110,000 clones, about 17% appearing once. Study-level points and caveats: There was a moderate but significant shortening of TCRB CDR3s in all four CD4+ subsets of Type 1 diabetes patients.

About this clone itself: Its target is not known.

The sequenced sample consisted of central memory CD4+ T cells from blood. The TCR originated in a man aged 30 to 45 with type 1 diabetes.

The CDR3 nucleotides are TGTGCCAGCAGCCCCGGGACAGGGGGCGAGGTTAACTATGGCTACACCTTC. Translated, it gives CASSPGTGGEVNYGYTF. V and J are TRBV27 and TRBJ1-2; TRBD1 matches at 12 bases. The ends lost 6 bases at V and 1 base at J; junction bases unmatched: 9. The CDR3 covers 17 residues. Germline-derived CDR1 and CDR2 are MNHEY and SMNVEV (reference sequence).